This record looks at one T cell receptor (beta chain) sequence and its context. The data stem from a study of T cells after yellow fever vaccination. TCRdb itself ran the 5' RACE reads through MiXCR, one entry per CDR3 protein. Among hundreds of thousands of distinct CDR3 sequences listed, roughly an eighth were seen once. The specimen comprised PBMCs, sampled on the day of the yellow fever booster vaccination. The TCR comes from a young man who received the YFV17D yellow fever vaccine.

CDR3 DNA: TGCGCCAGCAGCCAAGCCGGGACTAGCTGGAATGAGCAGTTCTTC. It translates to CASSQAGTSWNEQFF. The chain recombines TRBV4-3 with TRBJ2-1; 9 positions agree with TRBD2. Germline V CDR1 and CDR2: LGHNA, YSLEER. The CDR3 length is 15 residues. Unmatched junction bases numbered 5, after V lost 1 base and J lost 7 bases.